Listed below are T cell receptor beta chains from one sample, sequenced in a study of shared clonotypes between healthy human individuals. Assay: immunoSEQ multiplex PCR; the TCRdb copy retains only in-frame clones and omits some. The table shows about 480,000 clones, with about 80% occurring only once. Sample: PBMCs. The receptors come from a woman aged 40 to 50 in good health. Some clones in this sample may be carry-over from other donors' samples. Both conserved end residues are part of each CDR3. The order of the fields is J gene, D gene, clone size, V gene, CDR3 protein, CDR3 DNA. D genes are given only for firm matches. Clone size is given for some rows only: seen once, a few or many times, or a class if the clone is expanded.

TRBJ1-5 NA few TRBV19 CASNGQNSNQPQHF TGTGCCAGTAACGGCCAGAATTCCAATCAGCCCCAGCATTTT
TRBJ2-5 NA NA TRBV5-5 CASSLGRARGQETQYF TGTGCCAGCAGCTTGGGTCGTGCCAGGGGTCAAGAGACCCAGTACTTC
TRBJ2-7 TRBD2 NA TRBV10-2 CASTSSLAGGSYEQYF TGCGCCAGCACCTCTTCTCTAGCGGGGGGATCCTACGAGCAGTACTTC
TRBJ2-5 NA few TRBV18 CASSPRQQETQYF TGTGCCAGCTCACCTCGACAGCAAGAGACCCAGTACTTC
TRBJ2-7 NA NA TRBV7-2 CASSLGGLPQYF TGTGCCAGCAGCTTAGGGGGCCTCCCTCAGTACTTC
TRBJ2-3 NA NA TRBV10-1 CASSEFLGGTTDTQYF TGCGCCAGCAGTGAGTTCCTGGGGGGCACGACAGATACGCAGTATTTT
TRBJ2-5 TRBD1 NA TRBV7-9 CASSLRDRGETQYF TGTGCCAGCAGCTTAAGGGACAGGGGAGAGACCCAGTACTTC
TRBJ2-3 TRBD2 once TRBV28 CASSDGLAGGPADTQYF TGTGCCAGCAGTGACGGACTAGCGGGAGGGCCAGCAGATACGCAGTATTTT
TRBJ1-2 TRBD1 NA TRBV18 CASSPRTGEGYGYTF TGTGCCAGCTCACCTCGGACAGGGGAGGGGTATGGCTACACCTTC
TRBJ1-5 NA few TRBV27 CASSQGYNQPQHF TGTGCCAGCAGTCAGGGATACAATCAGCCCCAGCATTTT
TRBJ2-3 TRBD2 NA TRBV19 CASRSGFGTSVADTQYF TGTGCCAGTAGGAGTGGGTTTGGGACTAGCGTCGCAGATACGCAGTATTTT
TRBJ2-1 NA NA TRBV28 CASSLRGGQGQQFF TGTGCCAGCAGCTTGCGGGGGGGACAGGGGCAGCAGTTCTTC
TRBJ2-5 NA NA TRBV18 CASSPPGSKETQYF TGTGCCAGCTCACCTCCAGGGTCCAAGGAGACCCAGTACTTC
TRBJ2-1 NA once TRBV7-9 CASSPTERRSYNEQFF TGTGCCAGCAGCCCGACTGAGCGGCGCTCCTACAATGAGCAGTTCTTC
TRBJ1-4 TRBD1 NA TRBV15 CATSRDSRTGPEKLFF TGTGCCACCAGCAGAGATTCCCGGACAGGACCGGAAAAACTGTTTTTT
TRBJ2-5 NA few TRBV5-4 CASSLQGAETQYF TGTGCCAGCAGCTTGCAAGGGGCAGAGACCCAGTACTTC
TRBJ2-2 NA NA TRBV10-3 CAISESALETGELFF TGTGCCATCAGTGAGTCCGCCCTAGAGACCGGGGAGCTGTTTTTT
TRBJ2-1 TRBD2 NA TRBV7-3 CASSSLAGGYNEQFF TGTGCCAGCAGCTCCCTAGCGGGGGGTTACAATGAGCAGTTCTTC
TRBJ1-6 TRBD1 NA TRBV28 CASSVRTGGKSPLHF TGTGCCAGCAGTGTTCGGACAGGGGGCAAATCACCCCTCCACTTT
TRBJ2-7 TRBD2 NA TRBV27 CASSFTAGGPYEQYF TGTGCCAGCAGTTTCACAGCGGGAGGGCCCTACGAGCAGTACTTC
TRBJ2-2 NA NA TRBV6-4 CASSDRPYTGELFF TGTGCCAGCAGTGACAGGCCTTACACCGGGGAGCTGTTTTTT
TRBJ1-3 NA NA TRBV4-1 CASSQGQALSSGNTIYF TGCGCCAGCAGCCAAGGACAGGCCCTGAGCTCTGGAAACACCATATATTTT
TRBJ2-5 NA NA TRBV28 CASSFERQETQYF TGTGCCAGCAGTTTCGAGAGACAAGAGACCCAGTACTTC
TRBJ2-1 TRBD2 NA TRBV11-3 CASSFGLAGIGGNEQFF TGTGCCAGCAGCTTTGGACTAGCGGGAATCGGGGGCAATGAGCAGTTCTTC
TRBJ2-7 NA many TRBV4-2 CASSRSESSSYEQYF TGTGCCAGCAGCCGAAGCGAGTCCTCCTCCTACGAGCAGTACTTC
TRBJ2-2 TRBD2 NA TRBV5-4 CASSLWLAGGTGELFF TGTGCCAGCAGCTTGTGGCTAGCGGGAGGGACCGGGGAGCTGTTTTTT
TRBJ2-7 NA NA TRBV30 CAWSIVGSISYEQYF TGTGCCTGGAGCATTGTCGGAAGTATCAGCTACGAGCAGTACTTC
TRBJ1-1 NA NA TRBV9 CASSVGWGSEAFF TGTGCCAGCAGCGTAGGTTGGGGCAGTGAAGCTTTCTTT
TRBJ2-4 NA NA TRBV28 CASSSASTDAKNIQYF TGTGCCAGCAGTTCCGCATCGACCGATGCCAAAAACATTCAGTACTTC
TRBJ2-2 NA NA TRBV10-3 CAIRTENTGELFF TGTGCCATCAGGACAGAAAACACCGGGGAGCTGTTTTTT
TRBJ2-1 NA NA TRBV15 CATSRDPIPVSYNEQFF TGTGCCACCAGCAGAGATCCGATACCAGTCTCCTACAATGAGCAGTTCTTC
TRBJ2-2 NA NA TRBV19 CASSTIAIPNTGELFF TGTGCCAGTAGTACCATAGCTATCCCGAACACCGGGGAGCTGTTTTTT
TRBJ1-5 TRBD1 few TRBV2 CASSRDRGNQPQHF TGTGCCAGCAGTCGGGACAGGGGGAATCAGCCCCAGCATTTT
TRBJ1-2 NA NA TRBV5-1 CASSIGADHGYTF TGCGCCAGCAGCATCGGGGCCGACCATGGCTACACCTTC
TRBJ2-7 NA NA TRBV4-2 CASSQRDQAYEQYF TGTGCCAGCAGCCAACGGGACCAAGCCTACGAGCAGTACTTC
TRBJ2-5 TRBD2 NA TRBV19 CASSILAGVGETQYF TGTGCCAGTAGTATATTGGCGGGAGTGGGGGAGACCCAGTACTTC
TRBJ2-7 TRBD1 NA TRBV6-9 CASSRPPGQGQVHEQYF TGTGCCAGCAGCCGACCACCGGGACAGGGTCAGGTCCACGAGCAGTACTTC
TRBJ2-5 NA NA TRBV27 CASSKTRKETQYF TGTGCCAGCAGTAAGACTAGGAAAGAGACCCAGTACTTC